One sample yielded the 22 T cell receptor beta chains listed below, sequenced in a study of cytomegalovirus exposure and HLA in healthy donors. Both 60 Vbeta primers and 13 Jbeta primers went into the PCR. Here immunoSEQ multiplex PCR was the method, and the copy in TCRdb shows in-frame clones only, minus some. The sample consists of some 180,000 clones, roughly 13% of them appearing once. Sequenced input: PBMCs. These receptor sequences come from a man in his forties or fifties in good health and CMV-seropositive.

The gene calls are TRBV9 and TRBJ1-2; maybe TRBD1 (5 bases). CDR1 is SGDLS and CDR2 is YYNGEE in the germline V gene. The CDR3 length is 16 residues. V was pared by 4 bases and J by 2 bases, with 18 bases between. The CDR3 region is CASSPKFGGVNYGYTF. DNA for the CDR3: TGTGCCAGCAGCCCAAAATTCGGGGGAGTCAACTATGGCTACACCTTC.

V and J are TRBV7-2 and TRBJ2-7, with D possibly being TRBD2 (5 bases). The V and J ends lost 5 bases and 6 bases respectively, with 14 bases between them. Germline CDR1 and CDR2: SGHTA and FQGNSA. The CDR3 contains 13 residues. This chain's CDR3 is CASSRRGSREQYF. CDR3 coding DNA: TGTGCCAGCAGCCGTCGGGGATCTCGCGAGCAGTACTTC.

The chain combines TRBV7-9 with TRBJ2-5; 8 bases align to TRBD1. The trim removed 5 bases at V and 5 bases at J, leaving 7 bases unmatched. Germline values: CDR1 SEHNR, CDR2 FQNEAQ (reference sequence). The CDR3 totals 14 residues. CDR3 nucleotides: TGTGCCAGCAGCCCCGGACAGGGCTATGAGACCCAGTACTTC. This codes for CASSPGQGYETQYF.

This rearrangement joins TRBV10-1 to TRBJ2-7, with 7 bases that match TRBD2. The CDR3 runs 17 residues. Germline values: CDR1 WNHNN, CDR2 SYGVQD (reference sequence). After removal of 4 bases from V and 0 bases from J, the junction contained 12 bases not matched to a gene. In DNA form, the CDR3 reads TGCGCCAGCAGTGGGGAGGGGTTAGCGGGCCGCTCCTACGAGCAGTACGTC. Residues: CASSGEGLAGRSYEQYV.

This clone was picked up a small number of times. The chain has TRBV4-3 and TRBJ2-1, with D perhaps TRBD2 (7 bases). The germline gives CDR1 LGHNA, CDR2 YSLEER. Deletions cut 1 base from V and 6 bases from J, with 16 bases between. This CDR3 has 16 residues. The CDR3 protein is CASSQVFRGGSNEQFF. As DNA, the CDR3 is TGCGCCAGCAGCCAAGTTTTTCGCGGGGGCAGCAATGAGCAGTTCTTC.

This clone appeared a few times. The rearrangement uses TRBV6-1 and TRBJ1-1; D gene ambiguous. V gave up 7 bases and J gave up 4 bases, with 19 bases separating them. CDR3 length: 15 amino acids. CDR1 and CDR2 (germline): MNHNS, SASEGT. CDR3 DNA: TGTGCCAGCATGGAGGGTTCTGTGGTTTCCACTGAAGCTTTCTTT. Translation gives CASMEGSVVSTEAFF.

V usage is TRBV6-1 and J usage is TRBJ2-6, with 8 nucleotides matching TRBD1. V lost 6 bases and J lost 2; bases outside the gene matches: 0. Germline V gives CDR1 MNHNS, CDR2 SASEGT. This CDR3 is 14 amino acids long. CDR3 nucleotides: TGTGCCAGCAGGGACAGGGCTGGGGCCAACGTCCTGACTTTC. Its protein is CASRDRAGANVLTF.

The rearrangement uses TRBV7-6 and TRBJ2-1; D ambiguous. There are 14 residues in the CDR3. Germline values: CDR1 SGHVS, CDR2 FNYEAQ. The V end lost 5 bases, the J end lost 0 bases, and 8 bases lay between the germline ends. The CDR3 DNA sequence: TGTGCCAGCAGCCCTGTCGGCTCCTACAATGAGCAGTTCTTC. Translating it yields CASSPVGSYNEQFF.

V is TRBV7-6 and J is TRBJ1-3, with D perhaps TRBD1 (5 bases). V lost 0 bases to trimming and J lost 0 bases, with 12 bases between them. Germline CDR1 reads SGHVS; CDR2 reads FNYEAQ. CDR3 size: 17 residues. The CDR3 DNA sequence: TGTGCCAGCAGCTTAGCGGGGGGACGTCCCTCTGGAAACACCATATATTTT. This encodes CASSLAGGRPSGNTIYF.

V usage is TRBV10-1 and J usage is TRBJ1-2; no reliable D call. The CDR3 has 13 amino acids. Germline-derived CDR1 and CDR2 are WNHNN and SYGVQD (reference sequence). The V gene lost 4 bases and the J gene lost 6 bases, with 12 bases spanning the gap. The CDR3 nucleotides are TGCGCCAGCAGTGGGGCCCCCGGGGATGGCTACACCTTC. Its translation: CASSGAPGDGYTF.

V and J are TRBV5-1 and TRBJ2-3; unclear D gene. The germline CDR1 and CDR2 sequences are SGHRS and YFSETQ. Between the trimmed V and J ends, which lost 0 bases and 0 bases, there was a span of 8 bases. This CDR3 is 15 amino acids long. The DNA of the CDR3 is TGCGCCAGCAGCTTGGAGTCTACTAGCACAGATACGCAGTATTTT. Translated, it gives CASSLESTSTDTQYF. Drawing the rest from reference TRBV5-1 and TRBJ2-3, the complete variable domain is KAGVTQTPRYLIKTRGQQVTLSCSPISGHRSVSWYQQTPGQGLQFLFEYFSETQRNKGNFPGRFSGRQFSNSRSEMNVSTLELGDSALYLCASSLESTSTDTQYFGPGTRLTVL.

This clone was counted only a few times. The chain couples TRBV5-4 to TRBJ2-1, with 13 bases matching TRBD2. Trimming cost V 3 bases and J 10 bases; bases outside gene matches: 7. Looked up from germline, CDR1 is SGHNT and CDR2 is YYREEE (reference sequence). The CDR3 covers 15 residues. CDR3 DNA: TGTGCCAGCAGCTCCGGGACTAGCGGGATCCGAGAGCAGTTCTTC. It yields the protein CASSSGTSGIREQFF.

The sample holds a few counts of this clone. In DNA, the CDR3 is TGTGCCAGTAGTCCAAGCCCAGGACAGGCGATAAGGGCAGATACGCAGTATTTT. As protein: CASSPSPGQAIRADTQYF. This chain uses TRBV19 with TRBJ2-3, with 7 bases fitting TRBD1. The CDR3 is 18 amino acids. Trimming removed 5 bases from V and 4 bases from J; junction bases left unmatched: 18. Per germline, CDR1 LNHDA and CDR2 SQIVND (reference sequence).

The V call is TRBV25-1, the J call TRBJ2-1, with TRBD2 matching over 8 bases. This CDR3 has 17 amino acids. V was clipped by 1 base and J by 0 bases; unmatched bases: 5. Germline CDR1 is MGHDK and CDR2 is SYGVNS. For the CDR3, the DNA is TGTGCCAGCAGTGAATCGGGGGGGCCCCGCTCCTACAATGAGCAGTTCTTC. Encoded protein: CASSESGGPRSYNEQFF.

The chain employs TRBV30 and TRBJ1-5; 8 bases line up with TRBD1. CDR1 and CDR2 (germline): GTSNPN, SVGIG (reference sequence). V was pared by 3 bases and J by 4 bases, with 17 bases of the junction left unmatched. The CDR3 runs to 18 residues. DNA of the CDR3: TGTGCCTGGAGCGCTACTGACCCCCGGGACAGGCTGAATCAGCCCCAGCATTTT. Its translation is CAWSATDPRDRLNQPQHF.

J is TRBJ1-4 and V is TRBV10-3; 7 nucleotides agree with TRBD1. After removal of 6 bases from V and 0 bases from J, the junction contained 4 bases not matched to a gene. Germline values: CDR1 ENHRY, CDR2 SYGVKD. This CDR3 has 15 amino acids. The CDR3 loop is CAISTTGATNEKLFF. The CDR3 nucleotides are TGTGCCATCAGCACCACAGGGGCAACTAATGAAAAACTGTTTTTT.

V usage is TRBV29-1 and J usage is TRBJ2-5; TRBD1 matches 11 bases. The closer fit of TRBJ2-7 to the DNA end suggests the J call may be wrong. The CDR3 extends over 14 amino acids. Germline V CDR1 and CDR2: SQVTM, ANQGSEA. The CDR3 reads CSVALDRGRDEQYF. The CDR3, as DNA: TGCAGCGTCGCCTTGGACAGGGGGCGCGACGAGCAGTACTTC.

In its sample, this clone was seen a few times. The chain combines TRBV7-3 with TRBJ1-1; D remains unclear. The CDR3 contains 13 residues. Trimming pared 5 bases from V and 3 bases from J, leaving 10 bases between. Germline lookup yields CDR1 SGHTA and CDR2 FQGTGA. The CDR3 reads CASSLERDTEAFF. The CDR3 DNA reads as TGTGCCAGCAGCCTAGAGCGGGACACTGAAGCTTTCTTT. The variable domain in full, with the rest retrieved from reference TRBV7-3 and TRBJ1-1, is GAGVSQTPSNKVTEKGKYVELRCDPISGHTALYWYRQSLGQGPEFLIYFQGTGAADDSGLPNDRFFAVRPEGSVSTLKIQRTERGDSAVYLCASSLERDTEAFFGQGTRLTVV.

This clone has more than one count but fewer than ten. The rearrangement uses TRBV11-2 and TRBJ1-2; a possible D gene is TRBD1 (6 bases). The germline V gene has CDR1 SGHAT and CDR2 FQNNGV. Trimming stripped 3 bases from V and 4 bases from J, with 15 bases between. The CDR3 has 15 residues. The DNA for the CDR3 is TGTGCCAGCAGCTTCGGTGCAGGGGATACCTATGGCTACACCTTC. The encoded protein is CASSFGAGDTYGYTF.

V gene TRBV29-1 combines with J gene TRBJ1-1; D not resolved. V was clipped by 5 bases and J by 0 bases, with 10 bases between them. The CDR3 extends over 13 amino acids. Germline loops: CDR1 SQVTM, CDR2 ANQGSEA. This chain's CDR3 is CSVRRSMNTEAFF. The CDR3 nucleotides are TGCAGCGTTCGCCGGAGCATGAACACTGAAGCTTTCTTT.

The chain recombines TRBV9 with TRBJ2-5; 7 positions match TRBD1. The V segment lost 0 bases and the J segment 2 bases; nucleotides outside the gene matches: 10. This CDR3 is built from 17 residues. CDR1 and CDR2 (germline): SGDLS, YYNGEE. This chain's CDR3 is CASSVANPGQQQETQYF. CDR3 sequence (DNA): TGTGCCAGCAGCGTAGCGAATCCGGGACAGCAACAAGAGACCCAGTACTTC.

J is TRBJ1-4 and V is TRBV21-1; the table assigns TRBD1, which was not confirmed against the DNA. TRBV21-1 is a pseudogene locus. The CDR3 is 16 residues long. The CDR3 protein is CASSSRRHPTNEKLFF. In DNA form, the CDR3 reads TGTGCCAGCAGCTCTCGTCGACACCCAACTAATGAAAAACTGTTTTTT.